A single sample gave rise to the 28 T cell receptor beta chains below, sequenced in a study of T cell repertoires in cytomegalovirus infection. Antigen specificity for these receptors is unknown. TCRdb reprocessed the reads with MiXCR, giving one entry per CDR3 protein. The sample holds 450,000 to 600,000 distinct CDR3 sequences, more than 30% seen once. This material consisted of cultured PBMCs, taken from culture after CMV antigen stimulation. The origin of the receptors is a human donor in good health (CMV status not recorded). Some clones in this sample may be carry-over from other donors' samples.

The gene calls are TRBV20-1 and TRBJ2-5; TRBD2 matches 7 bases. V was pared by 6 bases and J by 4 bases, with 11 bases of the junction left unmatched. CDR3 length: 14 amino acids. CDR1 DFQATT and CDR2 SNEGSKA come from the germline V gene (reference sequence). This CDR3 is CSALEAGSGETQYF. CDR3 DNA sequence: TGCAGTGCACTAGAAGCGGGAAGCGGAGAGACCCAGTACTTC.

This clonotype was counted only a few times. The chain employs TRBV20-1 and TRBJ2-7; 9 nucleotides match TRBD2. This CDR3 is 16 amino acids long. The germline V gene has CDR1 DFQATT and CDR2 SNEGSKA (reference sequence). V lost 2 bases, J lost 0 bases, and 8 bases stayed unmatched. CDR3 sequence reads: CSARLAGRGLSYEQYF. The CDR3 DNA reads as TGCAGTGCTAGACTAGCGGGGCGGGGCCTCTCCTACGAGCAGTACTTC.

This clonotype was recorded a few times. In nucleotides, the CDR3 is TGCGCCAGCAGCCAAGATCCCCCCAGCGGGAGTCTAGAGACCCAGTACTTC. This sequence encodes CASSQDPPSGSLETQYF. The rearrangement links TRBV4-1 to TRBJ2-5; 8 bases line up with TRBD2. Losses at the gene ends were 0 bases for V and 4 bases for J; bases not matched to a gene: 10. This CDR3 contains 17 residues. Germline V gene lookup returns CDR1 MGHRA and CDR2 YSYEKL.

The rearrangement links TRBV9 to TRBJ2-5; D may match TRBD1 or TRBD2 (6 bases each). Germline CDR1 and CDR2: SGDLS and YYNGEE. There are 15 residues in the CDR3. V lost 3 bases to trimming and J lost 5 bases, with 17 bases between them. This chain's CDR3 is CASSAQTGASETQYF. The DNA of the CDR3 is TGTGCCAGCAGCGCGCAAACGGGGGCTAGTGAGACCCAGTACTTC.

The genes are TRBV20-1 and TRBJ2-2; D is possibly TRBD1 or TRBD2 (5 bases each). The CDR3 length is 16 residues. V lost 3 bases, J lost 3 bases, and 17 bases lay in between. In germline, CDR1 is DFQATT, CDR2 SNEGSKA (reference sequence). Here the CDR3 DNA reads TGCAGTGCTAGGGGGGAGCCGCGAACGTACACCGGGGAGCTGTTTTTT. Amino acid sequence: CSARGEPRTYTGELFF.

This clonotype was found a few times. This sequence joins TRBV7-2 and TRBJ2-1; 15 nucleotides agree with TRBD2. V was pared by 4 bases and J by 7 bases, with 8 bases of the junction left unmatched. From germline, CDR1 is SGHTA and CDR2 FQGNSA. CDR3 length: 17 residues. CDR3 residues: CASSWTSGRASVNEQFF. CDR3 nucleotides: TGTGCCAGCAGCTGGACTAGCGGGAGGGCCTCGGTTAATGAGCAGTTCTTC.

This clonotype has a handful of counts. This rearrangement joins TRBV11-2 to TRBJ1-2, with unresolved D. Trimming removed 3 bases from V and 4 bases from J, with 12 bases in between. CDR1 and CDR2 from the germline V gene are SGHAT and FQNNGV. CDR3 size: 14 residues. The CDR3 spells CASSFRSSAYGYTF. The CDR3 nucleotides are TGTGCCAGCAGCTTTCGGTCTAGCGCCTATGGCTACACCTTC. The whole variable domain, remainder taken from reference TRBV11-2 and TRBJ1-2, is EAGVAQSPRYKIIEKRQSVAFWCNPISGHATLYWYQQILGQGPKLLIQFQNNGVVDDSQLPKDRFSAERLKGVDSTLKIQPAKLEDSAVYLCASSFRSSAYGYTFGSGTRLTVV.

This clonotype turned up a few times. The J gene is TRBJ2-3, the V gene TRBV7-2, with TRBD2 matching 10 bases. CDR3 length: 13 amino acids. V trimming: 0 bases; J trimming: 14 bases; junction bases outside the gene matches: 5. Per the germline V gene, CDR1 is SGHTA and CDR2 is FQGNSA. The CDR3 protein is CASSLASSGSLYF. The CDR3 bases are TGTGCCAGCAGCTTAGCGTCTAGCGGGAGCCTGTATTTT. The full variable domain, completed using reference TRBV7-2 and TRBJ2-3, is GAGVSQSPSNKVTEKGKDVELRCDPISGHTALYWYRQSLGQGLEFLIYFQGNSAPDKSGLPSDRFSAERTGGSVSTLTIQRTQQEDSAVYLCASSLASSGSLYFGPGTRLTVL.

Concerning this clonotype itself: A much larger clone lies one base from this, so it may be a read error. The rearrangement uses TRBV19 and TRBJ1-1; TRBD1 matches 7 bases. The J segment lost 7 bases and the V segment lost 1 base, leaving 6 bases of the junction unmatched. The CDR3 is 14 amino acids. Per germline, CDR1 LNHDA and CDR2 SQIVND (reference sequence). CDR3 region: CASSIGGGGGEAFF. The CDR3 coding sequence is TGTGCCAGTAGTATAGGGGGAGGGGGCGGTGAAGCTTTCTTT.

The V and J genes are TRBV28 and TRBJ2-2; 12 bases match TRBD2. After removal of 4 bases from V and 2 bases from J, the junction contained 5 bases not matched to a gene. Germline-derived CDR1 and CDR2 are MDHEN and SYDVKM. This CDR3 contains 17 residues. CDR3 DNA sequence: TGTGCCAGCAGTTCCTTGACTAGCGGGAGAAACACCGGGGAGCTGTTTTTT. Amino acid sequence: CASSSLTSGRNTGELFF.

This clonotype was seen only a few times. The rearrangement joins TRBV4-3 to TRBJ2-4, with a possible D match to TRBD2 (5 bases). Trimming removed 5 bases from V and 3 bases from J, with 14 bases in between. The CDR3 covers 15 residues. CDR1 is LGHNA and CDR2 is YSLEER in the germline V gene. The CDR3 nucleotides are TGCGCCAGCAGCTCTCCCGGGGAAGGCAAAAACATTCAGTACTTC. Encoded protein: CASSSPGEGKNIQYF.

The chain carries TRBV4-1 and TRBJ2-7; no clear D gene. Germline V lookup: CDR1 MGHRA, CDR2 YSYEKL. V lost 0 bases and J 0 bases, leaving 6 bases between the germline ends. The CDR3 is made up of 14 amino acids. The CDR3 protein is CASSQEPLSYEQYV. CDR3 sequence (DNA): TGCGCCAGCAGCCAAGAGCCCCTCTCCTACGAGCAGTACGTC.

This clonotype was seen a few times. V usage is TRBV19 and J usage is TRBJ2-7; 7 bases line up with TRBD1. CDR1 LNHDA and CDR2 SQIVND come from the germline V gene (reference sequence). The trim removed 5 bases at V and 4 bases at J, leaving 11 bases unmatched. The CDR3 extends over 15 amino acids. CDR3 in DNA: TGTGCCAGTAGTGCGAACCGGGACAGAAGTTACGAGCAGTACTTC. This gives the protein CASSANRDRSYEQYF.

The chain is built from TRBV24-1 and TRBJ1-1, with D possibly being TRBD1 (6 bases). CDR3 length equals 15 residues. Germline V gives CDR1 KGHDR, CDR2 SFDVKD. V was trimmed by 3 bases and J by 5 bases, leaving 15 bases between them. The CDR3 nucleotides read TGTGCCACCAGTGATAGAGGAGGGGGACTAACTGAAGCTTTCTTT. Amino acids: CATSDRGGGLTEAFF.

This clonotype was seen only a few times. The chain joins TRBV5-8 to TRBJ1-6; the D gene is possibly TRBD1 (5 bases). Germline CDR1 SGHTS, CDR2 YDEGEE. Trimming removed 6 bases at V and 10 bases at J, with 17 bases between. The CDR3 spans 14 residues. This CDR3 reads CASIVTGVGSPLHF. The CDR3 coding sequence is TGTGCCAGCATCGTTACGGGGGTGGGATCACCCCTCCACTTT.

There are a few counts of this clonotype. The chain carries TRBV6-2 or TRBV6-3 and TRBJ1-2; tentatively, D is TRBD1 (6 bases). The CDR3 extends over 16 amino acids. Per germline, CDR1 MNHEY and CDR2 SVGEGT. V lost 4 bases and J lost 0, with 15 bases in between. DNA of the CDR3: TGTGCCAGCAGTTCAGGGGCAGCGAAAGCTAACTATGGCTACACCTTC. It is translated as CASSSGAAKANYGYTF.

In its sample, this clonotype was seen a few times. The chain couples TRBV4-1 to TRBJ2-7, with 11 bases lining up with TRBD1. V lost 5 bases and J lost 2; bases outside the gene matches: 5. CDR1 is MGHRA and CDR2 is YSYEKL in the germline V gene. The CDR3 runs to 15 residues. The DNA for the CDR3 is TGCGCCAGCAGCAATAGGGACAGGGGGACCTACGAGCAGTACTTC. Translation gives CASSNRDRGTYEQYF.

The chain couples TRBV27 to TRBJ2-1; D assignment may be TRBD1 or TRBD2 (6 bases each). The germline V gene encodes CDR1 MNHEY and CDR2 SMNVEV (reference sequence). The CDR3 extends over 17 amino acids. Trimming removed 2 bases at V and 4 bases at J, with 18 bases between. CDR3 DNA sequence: TGTGCCAGCAGTTTAACCGGGGGCGACTTCTTTTACAATGAGCAGTTCTTC. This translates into CASSLTGGDFFYNEQFF.

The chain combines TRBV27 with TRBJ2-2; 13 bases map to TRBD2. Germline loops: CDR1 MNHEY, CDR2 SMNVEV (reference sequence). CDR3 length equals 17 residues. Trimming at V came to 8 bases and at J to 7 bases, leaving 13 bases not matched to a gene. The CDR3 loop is CASHSGPGLAGFGELFF. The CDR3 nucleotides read TGTGCCAGCCACAGCGGCCCGGGACTAGCGGGGTTCGGGGAGCTGTTTTTT.

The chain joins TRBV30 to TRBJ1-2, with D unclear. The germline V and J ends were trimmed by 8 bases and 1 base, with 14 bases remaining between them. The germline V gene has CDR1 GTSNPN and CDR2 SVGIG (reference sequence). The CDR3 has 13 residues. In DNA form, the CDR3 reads TGTGCCCTGCCAGCCAAGGGTAACTATGGCTACACCTTC. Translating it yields CALPAKGNYGYTF.

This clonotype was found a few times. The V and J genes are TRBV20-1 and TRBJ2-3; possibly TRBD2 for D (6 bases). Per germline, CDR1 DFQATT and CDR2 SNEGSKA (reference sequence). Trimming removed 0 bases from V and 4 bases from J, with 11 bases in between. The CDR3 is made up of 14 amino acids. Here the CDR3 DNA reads TGCAGTGCTAGAGATAACGGGAGATCAGATACGCAGTATTTT. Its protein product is CSARDNGRSDTQYF.

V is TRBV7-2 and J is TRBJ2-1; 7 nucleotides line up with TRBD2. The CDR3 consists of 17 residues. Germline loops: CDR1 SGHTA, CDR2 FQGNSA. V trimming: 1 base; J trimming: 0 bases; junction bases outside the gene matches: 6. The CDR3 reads CASSLGRSSGSYNEQFF. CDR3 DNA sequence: TGTGCCAGCAGCTTAGGGAGGTCTAGCGGCTCCTACAATGAGCAGTTCTTC.

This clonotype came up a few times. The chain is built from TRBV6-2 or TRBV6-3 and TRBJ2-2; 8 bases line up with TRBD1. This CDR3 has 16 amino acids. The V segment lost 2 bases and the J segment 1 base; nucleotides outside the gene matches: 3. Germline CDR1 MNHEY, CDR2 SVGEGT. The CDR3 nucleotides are TGTGCCAGCAGTTACGACGGACAGGGGAACACCGGGGAGCTGTTTTTT. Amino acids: CASSYDGQGNTGELFF.

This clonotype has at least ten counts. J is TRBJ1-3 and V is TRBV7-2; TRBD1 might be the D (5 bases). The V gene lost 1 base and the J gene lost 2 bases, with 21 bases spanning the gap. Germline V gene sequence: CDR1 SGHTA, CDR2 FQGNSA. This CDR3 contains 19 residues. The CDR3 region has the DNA TGTGCCAGCAGCTTAGGAAGTGGTACAGGATCAATGACTGGAAACACCATATATTTT. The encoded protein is CASSLGSGTGSMTGNTIYF.

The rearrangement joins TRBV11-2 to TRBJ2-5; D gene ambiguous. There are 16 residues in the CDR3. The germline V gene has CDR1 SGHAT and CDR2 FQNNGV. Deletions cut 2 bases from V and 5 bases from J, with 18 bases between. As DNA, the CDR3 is TGTGCCAGCAGCTTAACCTTGACACCCCCCCGGGAGACCCAGTACTTC. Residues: CASSLTLTPPRETQYF.

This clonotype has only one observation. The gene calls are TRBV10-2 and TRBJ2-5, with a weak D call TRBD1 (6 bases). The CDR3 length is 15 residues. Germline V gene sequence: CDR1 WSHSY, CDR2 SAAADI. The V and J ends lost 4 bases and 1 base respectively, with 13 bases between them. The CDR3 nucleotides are TGCGCCAGCAGTGGGATGGACAGATTCCAAGAGACCCAGTACTTC. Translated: CASSGMDRFQETQYF.

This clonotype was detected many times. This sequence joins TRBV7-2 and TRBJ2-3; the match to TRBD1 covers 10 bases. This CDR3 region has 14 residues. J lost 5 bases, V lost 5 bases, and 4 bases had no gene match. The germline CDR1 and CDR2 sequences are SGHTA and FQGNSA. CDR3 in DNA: TGTGCCAGCAGCCCGGACAGGGGGAGAGATACGCAGTATTTT. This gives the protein CASSPDRGRDTQYF.

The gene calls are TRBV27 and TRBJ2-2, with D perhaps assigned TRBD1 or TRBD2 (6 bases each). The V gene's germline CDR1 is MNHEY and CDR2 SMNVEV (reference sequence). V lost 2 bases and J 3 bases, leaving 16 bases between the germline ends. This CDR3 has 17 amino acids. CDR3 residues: CASSLRGHGVDTGELFF. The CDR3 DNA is TGTGCCAGCAGTTTACGGGGGCACGGGGTTGACACCGGGGAGCTGTTTTTT.